The next 28 T cell receptor beta chains were all read from a single sample in a study of beta chain features in type 1 diabetes (dated 2018 in TCRdb). What the authors observed across the whole study: A moderate but significant shortening of TCRB CDR3 length was observed in type 1 diabetes patients in all four CD4+ subsets.

Libraries were made using the immunoSEQ multiplex PCR assay. The entire amount of isolated RNA was reverse transcribed using the High Capacity cDNA Reverse Transcription Kit, so the sequenced TCRB transcripts were expressed ones. The table comes from immuneACCESS by way of TCRdb, which keeps in-frame sequences with V and J called. Part of the clones is missing from these tables; in studies checked, under half for an unresolved V gene and the rest for unknown reasons. For this sample there are about 120,000 clones; around 16% appear just once. The ten top clones hold 2% to 3% of the sample. For these receptors, no antigen is known. Sequenced: central memory CD4+ T cells from blood. All receptors derive from a man aged 18 to 29 with type 1 diabetes.

There are a few counts of this clone. J is TRBJ2-7 and V is TRBV7-8; D is ambiguous. Germline values: CDR1 SGHVS, CDR2 FQNEAQ. The CDR3 contains 13 residues. The V and J ends lost 6 bases and 6 bases respectively, with 15 bases between them. Written as DNA, the CDR3 is TGTGCCAGCAGTTCCCCGATGAGGAGCGAGCAGTACTTC. Translation: CASSSPMRSEQYF.

The genes are TRBV10-2 and TRBJ1-1; D possibly corresponds to TRBD1 (6 bases). V lost 5 bases and J 3 bases, leaving 10 bases between the germline ends. This CDR3 spans 13 amino acids. The germline V gene encodes CDR1 WSHSY and CDR2 SAAADI. CDR3 nucleotide sequence: TGCGCCAGCAGTCCTGACAGGTACACTGAAGCTTTCTTT. Translated, it gives CASSPDRYTEAFF.

V gene TRBV7-8 combines with J gene TRBJ1-2; TRBD1 might be the D (5 bases). Germline V gives CDR1 SGHVS, CDR2 FQNEAQ. Trimming took 4 bases from V and 4 from J, leaving 13 bases between them. This CDR3 contains 14 residues. CDR3 bases: TGTGCCAGCAGCTCTCGACAGAGTTTCTATGGCTACACCTTC. It encodes CASSSRQSFYGYTF.

In this sample, this clone turned up a few times. The chain carries TRBV28 and TRBJ1-1; D remains ambiguous. V lost 1 base to trimming and J lost 1 base, with 4 bases between them. Germline assignment: CDR1 MDHEN and CDR2 SYDVKM. CDR3 size: 13 residues. The CDR3 sequence: CASSLSTNTEAFF. CDR3 sequence (DNA): TGTGCCAGCAGTTTATCTACGAACACTGAAGCTTTCTTT. The entire variable domain, with the rest obtained from reference TRBV28 and TRBJ1-1, is as follows: DVKVTQSSRYLVKRTGEKVFLECVQDMDHENMFWYRQDPGLGLRLIYFSYDVKMKEKGDIPEGYSVSREKKERFSLILESASTNQTSMYLCASSLSTNTEAFFGQGTRLTVV.

In its sample, this clone was seen a few times. One junction end disagrees with the germline gene, perhaps due to a read error. V gene TRBV7-7 combines with J gene TRBJ1-2; D unclear. Germline V gene sequence: CDR1 SSHAT, CDR2 FNYEAQ (reference sequence). The length of the CDR3 is 15 residues. The CDR3 DNA is TGTGCTAGCAGCTTAGTGGGTATTACTGACTATGGCTACACCTTC. It specifies CASSLVGITDYGYTF.

The rearrangement uses TRBV7-9 and TRBJ2-1; 9 bases map to TRBD2. Germline V gene sequence: CDR1 SEHNR, CDR2 FQNEAQ (reference sequence). This CDR3 spans 19 amino acids. The V segment lost 4 bases and the J segment 10 bases; nucleotides outside the gene matches: 23. The CDR3 sequence: CASSSPLLMIAGDTGEQFF. The CDR3 DNA reads TGTGCCAGCAGCTCCCCCTTATTGATGATAGCGGGGGATACAGGGGAGCAGTTCTTC.

This clone was observed a few times. The V gene is TRBV30, the J gene TRBJ2-5; D is uncertain. CDR3 length: 12 amino acids. V dropped 4 bases and J dropped 0 bases, with 6 bases sitting between them. CDR1 GTSNPN and CDR2 SVGIG come from the germline V gene (reference sequence). The DNA for the CDR3 is TGTGCCTGGAATCTAAACCAAGAGACCCAGTACTTC. This gives the protein CAWNLNQETQYF.

This clone was detected a few times. It differs at one base from a far larger clone, so likely a read error. This chain joins TRBV7-2 and TRBJ2-5; 12 bases line up with TRBD2. Germline V gene lookup returns CDR1 SGHTA and CDR2 FQGNSA. The CDR3 totals 16 residues. CDR3 DNA: TGTTCCAGCAGCTTTGGACTAGCGGGAAATGGGGAGACCCAGTACTTC. Its translation: CSSSFGLAGNGETQYF.

This clone was seen just once. This chain uses TRBV28 with TRBJ1-2; possible D gene TRBD1, 5 bases. CDR3 length: 13 residues. Germline V gene sequence: CDR1 MDHEN, CDR2 SYDVKM. The V end lost 4 bases, the J end lost 8 bases, and 14 bases lay between the germline ends. The CDR3 spells CASSSMNWDGYTF. The CDR3 nucleotides are TGTGCCAGCAGTTCGATGAATTGGGACGGCTACACCTTC.

This chain connects TRBV29-1 to TRBJ2-1; D is uncertain. Germline values: CDR1 SQVTM, CDR2 ANQGSEA. The CDR3 has 9 residues. Trimming cost V 8 bases and J 9 bases, with 8 bases left between them. CDR3 bases: TGCAGCCCCTGGGTTGAGCAGTTCTTC. Its protein is CSPWVEQFF.

This clone was found many times. The V and J genes are TRBV14 and TRBJ2-7, with 7 bases matching TRBD2. With 4 bases clipped from V and 3 bases from J, the junction kept 3 bases outside the gene matches. The CDR3 contains 13 residues. Germline loops: CDR1 SGHDN, CDR2 FVKESK. CDR3 in DNA: TGTGCCAGCAGCCTGCCTAGCGGCTACGAGCAGTACTTC. Its translation: CASSLPSGYEQYF.

With regard to this clone: This sample also contains other DNA sequences that code for the same CDR3. The chain uses TRBV30 and TRBJ2-5; no reliable D call. The CDR3 sequence is 13 residues long. The V end lost 0 bases, the J end lost 2 bases, and 7 bases lay between the germline ends. Germline values: CDR1 GTSNPN, CDR2 SVGIG (reference sequence). The CDR3 region is CAWSVNSQETQYF. CDR3 bases: TGTGCCTGGAGTGTTAACTCTCAAGAGACCCAGTACTTC.

This rearrangement joins TRBV6-5 to TRBJ2-3; 11 positions agree with TRBD2. The CDR3 length is 15 residues. In germline, CDR1 is MNHEY, CDR2 SVGAGI. The V and J ends lost 6 bases and 4 bases, in that order; junction bases with no gene match: 6. CDR3 DNA sequence: TGTGCCAGCAGACTAGCGGGAGTTACGGCAGATACGCAGTATTTT. It is translated as CASRLAGVTADTQYF.

This clone was detected only a few times. The chain links TRBV18 to TRBJ2-3; D may match TRBD1 or TRBD2 (6 bases each). This CDR3 contains 14 residues. Germline V gene data show CDR1 as KGHSH and CDR2 as LQKENI. Trimming left V 2 bases short and J 6 bases short, with 12 bases between. The CDR3 protein is CASSPKGEEDTQYF. The CDR3 DNA sequence: TGTGCCAGCTCACCAAAGGGGGAGGAGGATACGCAGTATTTT. Together with reference TRBV18 and TRBJ2-3, the CDR3 gives the full variable domain: NAGVMQNPRHLVRRRGQEARLRCSPMKGHSHVYWYRQLPEEGLKFMVYLQKENIIDESGMPKERFSAEFPKEGPSILRIQQVVRGDSAAYFCASSPKGEEDTQYFGPGTRLTVL.

About this clone itself: One end of the junction varies from germline; a read error may be responsible. The V gene is TRBV6-1, the J gene TRBJ2-3, with 11 bases aligning to TRBD2. This CDR3 is built from 16 residues. Germline assignment: CDR1 MNHNS and CDR2 SASEGT. CDR3 coding DNA: TGTGCCATCAGTGAGGTAGCGGGGGGGCCGACAGATACGCAGTATTTT. Protein product: CAISEVAGGPTDTQYF.

Remarks on this clone: Other DNA sequences in this sample translate to the same CDR3. The rearrangement uses TRBV9 and TRBJ2-3, with D possibly being TRBD1 (5 bases). V lost 0 bases and J 0 bases, leaving 11 bases between the germline ends. The CDR3 loop spans 16 amino acids. CDR1 is SGDLS and CDR2 is YYNGEE in the germline V gene. CDR3 sequence (DNA): TGTGCCAGCAGCGTAGGCCCAGGGCTAAGCACAGATACGCAGTATTTT. This encodes CASSVGPGLSTDTQYF.

The V gene is TRBV30, the J gene TRBJ2-3; D unclear. Germline CDR1 and CDR2: GTSNPN and SVGIG (reference sequence). V lost 0 bases, J lost 6 bases, and 10 bases lay in between. CDR3 length: 13 residues. The CDR3 DNA reads TGTGCCTGGAGTGTACGGAGCAGGGATACGCAGTATTTT. Translated, it gives CAWSVRSRDTQYF.

This clone was counted a few times. This chain joins TRBV18 and TRBJ2-7, with 10 bases that match TRBD2. V dropped 0 bases and J dropped 6; count of bases not matched to a gene: 2. The germline gives CDR1 KGHSH, CDR2 LQKENI. This CDR3 has 14 residues. The CDR3 bases are TGTGCCAGCTCACCACCAGGGACTAGCGCCGAGCAGTACTTC. It specifies CASSPPGTSAEQYF.

The CDR3 protein is CARGAGAYNEQFF. The CDR3 nucleotides are TGTGCCCGGGGGGCGGGGGCCTACAATGAGCAGTTCTTC. This chain connects TRBV30 to TRBJ2-1; a weak D match, TRBD2 (7 bases). CDR1 is GTSNPN and CDR2 is SVGIG in the germline V gene (reference sequence). Trimming cost V 8 bases and J 2 bases, with 13 bases left between them. The CDR3 spans 13 residues.

V and J are TRBV18 and TRBJ2-7; 12 bases are shared with TRBD1. This CDR3 spans 14 amino acids. Germline V CDR1 and CDR2: KGHSH, LQKENI. J gave up 6 bases and V 3 bases, and 3 bases lay outside the gene matches. The CDR3 loop reads CASSPGQGAAEQYF. The CDR3 nucleotides read TGTGCCAGCTCACCGGGACAGGGGGCGGCCGAGCAGTACTTC.

This chain links TRBV28 with TRBJ2-7; TRBD2 might be the D (5 bases). Germline lookup yields CDR1 MDHEN and CDR2 SYDVKM. The V end lost 3 bases, the J end lost 7 bases, and 7 bases lay between the germline ends. The CDR3 consists of 11 residues. The CDR3 loop is CASSFRGEQYF. The CDR3 coding sequence is TGTGCCAGCAGTTTTCGAGGGGAGCAGTACTTC. The whole variable domain, filled in from reference TRBV28 and TRBJ2-7, reads DVKVTQSSRYLVKRTGEKVFLECVQDMDHENMFWYRQDPGLGLRLIYFSYDVKMKEKGDIPEGYSVSREKKERFSLILESASTNQTSMYLCASSFRGEQYFGPGTRLTVT.

This chain connects TRBV19 to TRBJ2-3; D is perhaps TRBD2 (5 bases). V was pared by 5 bases and J by 4 bases, with 16 bases between. This CDR3 is built from 15 residues. Germline V gives CDR1 LNHDA, CDR2 SQIVND (reference sequence). CDR3 protein: CASSRRVIFADTQYF. CDR3 bases: TGTGCCAGTAGTCGGCGGGTGATATTCGCAGATACGCAGTATTTT.

The genes are TRBV5-1 and TRBJ2-7, with D perhaps matching TRBD1 (5 bases). Deletions cut 0 bases from V and 4 bases from J, with 17 bases between. Germline lookup yields CDR1 SGHRS and CDR2 YFSETQ. This CDR3 is built from 16 residues. CDR3: CASSLDLGQSSYEQYF. In nucleotides, the CDR3 is TGCGCCAGCAGCTTGGATCTTGGACAATCTTCTTACGAGCAGTACTTC.

A few counts support this clone. V usage is TRBV7-9 and J usage is TRBJ1-6; 8 nucleotides agree with TRBD1. CDR1 and CDR2 from the germline V gene are SEHNR and FQNEAQ (reference sequence). This CDR3 has 16 amino acids. The V gene end was trimmed by 4 bases and the J gene end by 11 bases; junction bases not matched to a gene: 13. The CDR3 loop is CASSSDGTTGGAPLHF. The CDR3 DNA sequence: TGTGCCAGCAGCTCGGATGGGACCACAGGGGGGGCACCCCTCCACTTT.

Remarks on this clone: A far larger clone is a single base away, which makes a read error likely. V is TRBV2 and J is TRBJ2-4, with a possible D match to TRBD2 (6 bases). Germline-derived CDR1 and CDR2 are SNHLY and FYNNEI. Trimming left V 0 bases short and J 5 bases short, with 14 bases between. CDR3 length: 16 residues. The CDR3 sequence: CASSEARSGGENIQYF. Here the CDR3 DNA reads TGTGCCAGCAGTGAAGCGCGTAGTGGAGGGGAAAACATTCAGTACTTC.

By frequency in the sample, this clone is medium-sized. In the same sample, other DNA sequences code for this CDR3. This chain joins TRBV7-9 and TRBJ2-7, with TRBD2 identical over 11 bases. V lost 2 bases, J lost 6 bases, and 9 bases stayed unmatched. Germline loops: CDR1 SEHNR, CDR2 FQNEAQ (reference sequence). CDR3 length: 16 amino acids. CDR3 sequence (DNA): TGTGCCAGCAGCTTATCCGGGACTAGCGGCTCCCTCGAGCAGTACTTC. It specifies CASSLSGTSGSLEQYF.

The rearrangement uses TRBV7-3 and TRBJ2-2; 11 nucleotides agree with TRBD2. Trimming at V came to 5 bases and at J to 4 bases, leaving 9 bases not matched to a gene. CDR1 and CDR2 (germline): SGHTA, FQGTGA. The CDR3 loop spans 17 amino acids. The CDR3 DNA reads as TGTGCCAGCAGCCCCACTAGCGGGGGATCTGGCACCGGGGAGCTGTTTTTT. Encoded protein: CASSPTSGGSGTGELFF.

This clone was observed a handful of times. J is TRBJ1-4 and V is TRBV4-1, with D hard to call. With 4 bases removed from V and 0 bases from J, the gap between germline ends came to 12 bases. Germline-derived CDR1 and CDR2 are MGHRA and YSYEKL. The CDR3 spans 16 residues. CDR3 protein: CASSLVVSATNEKLFF. CDR3 sequence (DNA): TGCGCCAGCAGCCTCGTGGTTTCGGCAACTAATGAAAAACTGTTTTTT.